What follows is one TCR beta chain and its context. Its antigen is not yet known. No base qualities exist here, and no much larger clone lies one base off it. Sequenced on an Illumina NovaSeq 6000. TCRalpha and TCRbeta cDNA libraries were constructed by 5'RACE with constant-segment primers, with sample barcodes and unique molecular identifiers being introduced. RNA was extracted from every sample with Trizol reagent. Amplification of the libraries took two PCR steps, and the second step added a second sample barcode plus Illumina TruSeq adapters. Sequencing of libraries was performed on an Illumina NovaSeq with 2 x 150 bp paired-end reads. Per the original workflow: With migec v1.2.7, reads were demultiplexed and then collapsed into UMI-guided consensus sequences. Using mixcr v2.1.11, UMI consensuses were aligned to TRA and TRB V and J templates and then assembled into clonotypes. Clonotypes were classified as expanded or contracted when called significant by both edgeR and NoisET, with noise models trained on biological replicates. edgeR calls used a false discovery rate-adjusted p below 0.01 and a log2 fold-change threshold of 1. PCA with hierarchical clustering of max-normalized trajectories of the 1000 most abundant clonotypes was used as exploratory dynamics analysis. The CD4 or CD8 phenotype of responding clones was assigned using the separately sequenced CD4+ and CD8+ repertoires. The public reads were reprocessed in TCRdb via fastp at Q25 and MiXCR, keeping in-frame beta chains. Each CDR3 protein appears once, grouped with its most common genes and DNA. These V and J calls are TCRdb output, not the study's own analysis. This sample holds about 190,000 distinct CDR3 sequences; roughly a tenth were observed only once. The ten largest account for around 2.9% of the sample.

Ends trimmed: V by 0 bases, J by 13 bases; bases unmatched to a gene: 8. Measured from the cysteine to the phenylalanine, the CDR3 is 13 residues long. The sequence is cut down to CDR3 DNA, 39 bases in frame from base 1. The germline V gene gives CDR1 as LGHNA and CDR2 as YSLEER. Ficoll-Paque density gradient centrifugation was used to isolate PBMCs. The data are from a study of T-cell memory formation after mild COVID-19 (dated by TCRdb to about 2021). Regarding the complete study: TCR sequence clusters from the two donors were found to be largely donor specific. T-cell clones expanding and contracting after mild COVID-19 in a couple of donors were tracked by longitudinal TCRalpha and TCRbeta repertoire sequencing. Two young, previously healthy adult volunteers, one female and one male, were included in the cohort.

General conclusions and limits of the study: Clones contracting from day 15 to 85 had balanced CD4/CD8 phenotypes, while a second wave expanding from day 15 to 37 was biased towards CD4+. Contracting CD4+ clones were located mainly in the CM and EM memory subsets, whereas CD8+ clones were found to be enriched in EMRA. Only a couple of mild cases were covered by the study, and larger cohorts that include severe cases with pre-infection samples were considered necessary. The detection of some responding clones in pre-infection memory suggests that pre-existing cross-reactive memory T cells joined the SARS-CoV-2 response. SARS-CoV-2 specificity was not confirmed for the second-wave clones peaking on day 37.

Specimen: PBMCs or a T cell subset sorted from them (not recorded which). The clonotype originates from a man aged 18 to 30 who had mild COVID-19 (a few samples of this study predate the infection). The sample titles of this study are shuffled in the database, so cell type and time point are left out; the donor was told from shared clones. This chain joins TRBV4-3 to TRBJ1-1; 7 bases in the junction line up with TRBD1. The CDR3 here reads CASSQDARGLVFF. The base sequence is TGCGCCAGCAGCCAAGATGCCAGGGGGTTGGTTTTCTTT.